Below are 26 T cell receptor beta chains sequenced from a single sample in a study of shared clonotypes between healthy human individuals. Measured with immunoSEQ multiplex PCR; TCRdb has only the in-frame clones, and not every one. This repertoire shows just over 2,000,000 clones, 95% found once; its top ten account for 0.13%. The source material was naive CD4+ T cells sorted from blood. The subset denotes: CD45RA+ positively selected. The receptors derive from a man aged 18 to 29 in good health.

The V gene is TRBV6-5, the J gene TRBJ2-7, with no clear D. With 0 bases removed from V and 3 bases from J, the gap between germline ends came to 9 bases. Germline lookup yields CDR1 MNHEY and CDR2 SVGAGI. This CDR3 is built from 14 residues. Here the CDR3 DNA reads TGTGCCAGCAGTTACTCGACCCAGAACTACGAGCAGTACTTC. Protein sequence: CASSYSTQNYEQYF.

J is TRBJ2-7 and V is TRBV14; TRBD2 agrees at 7 bases. The length of the CDR3 is 16 residues. The junction had 8 bases not matched to a gene; V was cut back by 3 bases and J by 0 bases. Germline CDR1 and CDR2: SGHDN and FVKESK. This CDR3 reads CASSHGPAGSSYEQYF. The DNA for the CDR3 is TGTGCCAGCAGCCATGGACCAGCGGGAAGCTCCTACGAGCAGTACTTC.

CDR3 region: CASSPGTLNTEAFF. The CDR3 DNA is TGTGCCAGCAGCCCCGGGACATTAAACACTGAAGCTTTCTTT. The rearrangement joins TRBV7-2 to TRBJ1-1, with a weak D call TRBD1 (6 bases). CDR3 length equals 14 residues. Germline V gene data show CDR1 as SGHTA and CDR2 as FQGNSA. Deletions cut 5 bases from V and 2 bases from J, with 12 bases between.

This sequence joins TRBV5-1 and TRBJ2-7; 7 nucleotides agree with TRBD2. Losses at the gene ends were 2 bases for V and 4 bases for J; bases not matched to a gene: 9. Per germline, CDR1 SGHRS and CDR2 YFSETQ. This CDR3 comprises 15 residues. For the CDR3, the DNA is TGCGCCAGCAGCTTAATCAGGGAGGGGACGTACGAGCAGTACTTC. Protein product: CASSLIREGTYEQYF.

This clone showed up just once. This chain links TRBV6-5 with TRBJ2-7, with D tentatively TRBD2 (5 bases). Germline CDR1 is MNHEY and CDR2 is SVGAGI. V lost 3 bases to trimming and J lost 3 bases, with 15 bases between them. The CDR3 runs to 15 residues. In nucleotides, the CDR3 is TGTGCCAGCAGTTATTCGGCGGGTTCCTACTACGAGCAGTACTTC. It is translated as CASSYSAGSYYEQYF.

This clone was seen once. The chain combines TRBV7-2 with TRBJ2-1; 11 nucleotides match TRBD2. V was clipped by 1 base and J by 7 bases; unmatched bases: 3. CDR1 and CDR2 from the germline V gene are SGHTA and FQGNSA. The CDR3 consists of 15 residues. CDR3 protein: CASSLVAGGRNEQFF. DNA of the CDR3: TGTGCCAGCAGCTTAGTAGCGGGAGGGAGGAATGAGCAGTTCTTC.

V is TRBV6-5 and J is TRBJ2-4; a weak D match, TRBD1 (6 bases). CDR1 MNHEY and CDR2 SVGAGI come from the germline V gene. The CDR3 extends over 15 amino acids. Deletions cut 6 bases from V and 3 bases from J, with 15 bases between. This chain's CDR3 is CASSRQDQLKNIQYF. In nucleotides, the CDR3 is TGTGCCAGCAGCCGACAGGACCAGCTCAAAAACATTCAGTACTTC.

This chain joins TRBV7-9 and TRBJ1-1; 10 bases match TRBD1. Germline CDR1 SEHNR, CDR2 FQNEAQ (reference sequence). This CDR3 region has 16 residues. Germline trimming cut 7 bases from V and 4 bases from J; bases unmatched to any gene: 12. The CDR3 DNA follows: TGTGCCAGCAATGAAGCCGGGACAGGGGTAATCACTGAAGCTTTCTTT. Translating gives CASNEAGTGVITEAFF.

This rearrangement joins TRBV11-2 to TRBJ2-5, with TRBD1 identical over 9 bases. The germline V gene has CDR1 SGHAT and CDR2 FQNNGV. The CDR3 sequence is 15 residues long. V lost 3 bases, J lost 7 bases, and 9 bases stayed unmatched. CDR3 loop: CASSLGTGIPGTQYF. The CDR3, as DNA: TGTGCCAGCAGCTTGGGGACAGGGATCCCCGGGACCCAGTACTTC.

The CDR3 coding sequence is TGCGCCAGCAGCCTGGGGACTAGCGGGTTTTTGGGTACGCAGTATTTT. Residues: CASSLGTSGFLGTQYF. The chain is built from TRBV5-1 and TRBJ2-3, with 12 bases identical to TRBD2. Looked up from germline, CDR1 is SGHRS and CDR2 is YFSETQ. J lost 8 bases, V lost 4 bases, and 11 bases had no gene match. The CDR3 runs 16 residues.

The chain joins TRBV28 to TRBJ2-7, with D perhaps TRBD1 (5 bases). The CDR3 extends over 12 amino acids. CDR1 and CDR2 (germline): MDHEN, SYDVKM. Deletions cut 5 bases from V and 9 bases from J, with 14 bases between. This chain's CDR3 is CASSQEGARQYF. CDR3 DNA: TGTGCCAGCAGTCAAGAAGGGGCAAGGCAGTACTTC.

The CDR3 protein is CVDVRSGLSNQPQHF. The DNA for the CDR3 is TGTGTCGATGTAAGATCAGGGTTGAGCAATCAGCCCCAGCATTTT. The chain has TRBV6-5 and TRBJ1-5, with a tentative D call TRBD1 (5 bases). Germline V CDR1 and CDR2: MNHEY, SVGAGI. The CDR3 is 15 residues long.

In this sample, this clone turned up once. The gene calls are TRBV27 and TRBJ2-7, with TRBD1 matching over 7 bases. Germline loops: CDR1 MNHEY, CDR2 SMNVEV (reference sequence). Trimming cost V 2 bases and J 5 bases; bases outside gene matches: 9. The CDR3 runs 15 residues. The CDR3 protein is CASSLRTGVRDEQYF. Here the CDR3 DNA reads TGTGCCAGCAGTTTAAGGACAGGCGTTCGGGACGAGCAGTACTTC.

The CDR3 spells CASSLLVRGAGNEKLFF. The DNA for the CDR3 is TGTGCCAGCAGCTTATTGGTCAGGGGAGCGGGTAATGAAAAACTGTTTTTT. The V call is TRBV7-8, the J call TRBJ1-4; D may be TRBD1 (6 bases). There are 17 residues in the CDR3. V lost 2 bases and J 4 bases, leaving 17 bases between the germline ends. Germline CDR1 SGHVS, CDR2 FQNEAQ.

The chain carries TRBV25-1 and TRBJ1-1; 9 positions match TRBD1. The CDR3 runs to 15 residues. The ends lost 4 bases at V and 3 bases at J; junction bases unmatched: 6. Looked up from germline, CDR1 is MGHDK and CDR2 is SYGVNS. This chain's CDR3 is CASSGSGTGYTEAFF. CDR3 DNA: TGTGCCAGCAGTGGCTCCGGGACAGGGTACACTGAAGCTTTCTTT.

A single count supports this clone. The rearrangement links TRBV29-1 to TRBJ2-3; no firm D call. Germline lookup yields CDR1 SQVTM and CDR2 ANQGSEA. This CDR3 region has 13 residues. Trimming removed 1 base at V and 5 bases at J, with 10 bases between. As DNA, the CDR3 is TGCAGCGTTGAAGGGGGAATTGGAGATACGCAGTATTTT. Translation gives CSVEGGIGDTQYF.

The chain joins TRBV6-6 to TRBJ2-2, with D possibly matching TRBD1 (6 bases). Trimming removed 4 bases at V and 5 bases at J, with 14 bases between. The length of the CDR3 is 15 residues. Germline CDR1 MNHNY, CDR2 SVGAGI (reference sequence). The CDR3 here is CASSFTSRGTGELFF. Here the CDR3 DNA reads TGTGCCAGCAGTTTCACGTCCAGGGGAACCGGGGAGCTGTTTTTT.

V is TRBV4-1 and J is TRBJ1-4, with D possibly being TRBD1 (5 bases). The CDR3 loop spans 16 amino acids. V was trimmed by 0 bases and J by 6 bases, leaving 14 bases between them. Germline CDR1 and CDR2: MGHRA and YSYEKL. CDR3 coding DNA: TGCGCCAGCAGCCAAGACGGGAGCAGGGTAGATGAAAAACTGTTTTTT. Protein: CASSQDGSRVDEKLFF.

This clone appeared once. V usage is TRBV7-8 and J usage is TRBJ2-5, with TRBD2 matching 11 bases. CDR3 size: 15 residues. CDR1 and CDR2 (germline): SGHVS, FQNEAQ. The trim removed 5 bases at V and 5 bases at J, leaving 7 bases unmatched. CDR3 DNA sequence: TGTGCCAGCAGCCCACGGACTAGCGGGCCGGAGACCCAGTACTTC. It translates to CASSPRTSGPETQYF.

For this clone: Additional DNA sequences in this sample encode the identical CDR3. The gene calls are TRBV30 and TRBJ2-5; D not certain. CDR3 length: 13 residues. In germline, CDR1 is GTSNPN, CDR2 SVGIG (reference sequence). V gave up 2 bases and J gave up 2 bases, with 9 bases separating them. The CDR3: CAWSYTVQETQYF. DNA for the CDR3: TGTGCCTGGAGTTATACGGTACAAGAGACCCAGTACTTC.

This clone was recorded once. The V call is TRBV6-5, the J call TRBJ2-3; TRBD1 matches at 11 bases. J was trimmed by 6 bases and V by 4 bases; bases with no gene match: 6. Germline V gene lookup returns CDR1 MNHEY and CDR2 SVGAGI. This CDR3 is built from 15 residues. The CDR3 bases are TGTGCCAGCAGTTCGGGGGACAGGGGGGCCGATACGCAGTATTTT. Protein sequence: CASSSGDRGADTQYF.

This sequence joins TRBV5-1 and TRBJ1-6; perhaps TRBD1 as D (6 bases). Trimming removed 2 bases at V and 10 bases at J, with 16 bases between. The CDR3 length is 15 residues. CDR1 and CDR2 from the germline V gene are SGHRS and YFSETQ. The chain's CDR3 is CASSFTGGAESPLHF. In DNA, the CDR3 is TGCGCCAGCAGCTTTACGGGGGGCGCAGAATCACCCCTCCACTTT.

This clone was counted a single time. This chain's CDR3 is CASSESDTTGELFF. The CDR3 DNA is TGCGCCAGCAGTGAGAGTGACACCACCGGGGAGCTGTTTTTT. The genes are TRBV10-1 and TRBJ2-2; D uncertain. Germline V gives CDR1 WNHNN, CDR2 SYGVQD (reference sequence). The length of the CDR3 is 14 residues. Trimming stripped 2 bases from V and 4 bases from J, with 8 bases between.

This chain links TRBV19 with TRBJ1-6; 10 nucleotides agree with TRBD1. From germline, CDR1 is LNHDA and CDR2 SQIVND (reference sequence). Trimming at V came to 7 bases and at J to 10 bases, leaving 7 bases not matched to a gene. The CDR3 is 14 residues long. The CDR3 spells CASKGGQGPSPLHF. The CDR3 DNA reads as TGTGCCAGTAAAGGGGGACAGGGGCCCTCACCCCTCCACTTT.

The genes are TRBV7-8 and TRBJ2-2; D unclear. The CDR3 has 12 residues. Germline V gene lookup returns CDR1 SGHVS and CDR2 FQNEAQ. Trimming took off 6 bases at V and 6 bases at J, with 8 bases between the two ends. CDR3 protein: CASRGSAGELFF. The CDR3 region has the DNA TGTGCCAGCAGGGGGTCCGCCGGGGAGCTGTTTTTT.

The V and J genes are TRBV7-6 and TRBJ1-1; D is unclear. Trimming removed 5 bases from V and 3 bases from J, with 10 bases in between. This CDR3 region has 13 residues. Germline V gene sequence: CDR1 SGHVS, CDR2 FNYEAQ. The CDR3 protein is CASSRGSYTEAFF. DNA of the CDR3: TGTGCCAGCAGCCGCGGCAGTTACACTGAAGCTTTCTTT.